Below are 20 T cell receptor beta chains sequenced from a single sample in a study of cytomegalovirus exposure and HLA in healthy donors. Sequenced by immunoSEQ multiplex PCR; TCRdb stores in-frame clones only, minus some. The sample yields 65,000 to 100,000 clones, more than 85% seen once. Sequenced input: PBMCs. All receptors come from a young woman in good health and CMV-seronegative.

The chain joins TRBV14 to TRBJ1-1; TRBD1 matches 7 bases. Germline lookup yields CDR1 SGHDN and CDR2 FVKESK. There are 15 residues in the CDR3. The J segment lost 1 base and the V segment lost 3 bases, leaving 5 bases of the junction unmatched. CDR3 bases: TGTGCCAGCAGCCACAGACAGGGATCGAACACTGAAGCTTTCTTT. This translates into CASSHRQGSNTEAFF.

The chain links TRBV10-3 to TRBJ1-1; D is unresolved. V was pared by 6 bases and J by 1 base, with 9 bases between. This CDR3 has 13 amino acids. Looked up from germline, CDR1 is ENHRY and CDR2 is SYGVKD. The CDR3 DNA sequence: TGTGCCATCAGCGGGGAAGGGAACACTGAAGCTTTCTTT. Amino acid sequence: CAISGEGNTEAFF.

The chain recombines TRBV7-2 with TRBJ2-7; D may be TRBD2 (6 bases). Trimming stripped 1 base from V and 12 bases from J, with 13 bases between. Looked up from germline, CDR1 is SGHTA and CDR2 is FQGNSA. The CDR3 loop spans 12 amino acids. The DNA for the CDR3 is TGTGCCAGCAGCTTAGAGTGGGCGGGGCTGTACTTC. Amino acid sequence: CASSLEWAGLYF.

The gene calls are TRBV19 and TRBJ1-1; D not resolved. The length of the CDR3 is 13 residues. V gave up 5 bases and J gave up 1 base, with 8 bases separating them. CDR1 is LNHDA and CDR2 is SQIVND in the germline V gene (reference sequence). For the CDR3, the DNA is TGTGCCAGTAGTCCTTGGCAGAACACTGAAGCTTTCTTT. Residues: CASSPWQNTEAFF.

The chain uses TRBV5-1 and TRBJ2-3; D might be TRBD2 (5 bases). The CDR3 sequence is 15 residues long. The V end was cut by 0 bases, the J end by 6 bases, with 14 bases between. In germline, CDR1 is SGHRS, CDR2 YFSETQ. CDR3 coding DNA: TGCGCCAGCAGCTTGGGGAGCGGCACGGTGGATACGCAGTATTTT. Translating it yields CASSLGSGTVDTQYF.

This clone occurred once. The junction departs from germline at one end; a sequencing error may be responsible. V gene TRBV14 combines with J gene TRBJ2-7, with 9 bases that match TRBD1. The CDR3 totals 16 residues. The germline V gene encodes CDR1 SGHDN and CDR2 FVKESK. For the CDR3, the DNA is TGTGCCAGCAGCCAAGATCCCACAGGGGGCTCCCACGAGCAGTACTTC. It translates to CASSQDPTGGSHEQYF.

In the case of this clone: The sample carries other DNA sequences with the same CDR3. CDR3 region: CASSVGQGNQPQHF. The CDR3 DNA sequence: TGTGCCAGCAGCGTGGGACAGGGCAATCAGCCCCAGCATTTT. V usage is TRBV9 and J usage is TRBJ1-5; TRBD1 matches at 8 bases. Looked up from germline, CDR1 is SGDLS and CDR2 is YYNGEE. V lost 2 bases and J lost 2; bases outside the gene matches: 0. The length of the CDR3 is 14 residues.

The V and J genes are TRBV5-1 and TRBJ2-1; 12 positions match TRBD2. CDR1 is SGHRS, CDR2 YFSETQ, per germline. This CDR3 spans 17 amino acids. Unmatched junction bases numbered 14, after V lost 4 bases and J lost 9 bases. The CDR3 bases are TGCGCCAGCAGCCTGACTAGCGGGAGCTCTCCCCTAAGTGAGCAGTTCTTC. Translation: CASSLTSGSSPLSEQFF.

The CDR3 DNA sequence: TGTGCCAGCAGCCCACCCGTGACTAGCGGGGGCCACGAGCAGTACTTC. Protein product: CASSPPVTSGGHEQYF. The rearrangement links TRBV5-6 to TRBJ2-7; 12 nucleotides agree with TRBD2. The CDR3 covers 16 residues. V gave up 4 bases and J gave up 5 bases; unmatched junction bases: 10. From germline, CDR1 is SGHDT and CDR2 YYEEEE.

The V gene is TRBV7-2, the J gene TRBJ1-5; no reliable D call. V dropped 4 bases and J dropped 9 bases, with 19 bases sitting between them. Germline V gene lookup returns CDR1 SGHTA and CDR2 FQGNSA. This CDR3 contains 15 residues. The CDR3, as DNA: TGTGCCAGCAGCTCAGGTAGTTGGTTCAATATGCCCCAGCATTTT. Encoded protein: CASSSGSWFNMPQHF.

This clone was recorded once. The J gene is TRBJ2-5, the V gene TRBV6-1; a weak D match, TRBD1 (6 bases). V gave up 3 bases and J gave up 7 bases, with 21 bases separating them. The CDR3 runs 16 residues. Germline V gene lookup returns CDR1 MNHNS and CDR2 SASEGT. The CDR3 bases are TGTGCCAGCAGTGAGGGGGACACCCCTCCGGTTGGGACCCAGTACTTC. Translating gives CASSEGDTPPVGTQYF.

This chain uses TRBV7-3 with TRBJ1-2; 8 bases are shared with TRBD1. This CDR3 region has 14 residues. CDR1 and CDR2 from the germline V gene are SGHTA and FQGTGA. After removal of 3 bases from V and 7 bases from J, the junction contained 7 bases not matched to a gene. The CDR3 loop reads CASSFDPGGLGYTF. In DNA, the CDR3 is TGTGCCAGCAGCTTTGATCCAGGGGGCCTTGGCTACACCTTC.

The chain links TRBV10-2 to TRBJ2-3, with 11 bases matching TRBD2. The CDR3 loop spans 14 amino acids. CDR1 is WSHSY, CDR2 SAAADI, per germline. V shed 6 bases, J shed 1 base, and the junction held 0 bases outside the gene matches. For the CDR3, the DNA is TGCGCCAGCAGGGGACTAGCGGGCACAGATACGCAGTATTTT. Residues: CASRGLAGTDTQYF.

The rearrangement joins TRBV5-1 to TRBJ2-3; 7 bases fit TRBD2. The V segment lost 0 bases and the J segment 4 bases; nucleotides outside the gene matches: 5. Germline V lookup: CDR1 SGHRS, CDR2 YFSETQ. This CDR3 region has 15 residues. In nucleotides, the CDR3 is TGCGCCAGCAGCTTGGCCGTTGGGGGGGCAGATACGCAGTATTTT. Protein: CASSLAVGGADTQYF.

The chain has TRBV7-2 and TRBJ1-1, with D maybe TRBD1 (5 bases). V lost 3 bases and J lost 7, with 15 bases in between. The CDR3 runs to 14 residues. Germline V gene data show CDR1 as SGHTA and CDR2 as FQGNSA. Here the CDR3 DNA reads TGTGCCAGCAGCTTTGTACCAGGGTACAATGAAGCTTTCTTT. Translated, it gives CASSFVPGYNEAFF.

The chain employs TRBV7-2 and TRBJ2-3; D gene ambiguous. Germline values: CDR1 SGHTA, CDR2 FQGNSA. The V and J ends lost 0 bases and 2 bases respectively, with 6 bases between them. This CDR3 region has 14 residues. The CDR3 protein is CASSLAAVTDTQYF. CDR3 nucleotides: TGTGCCAGCAGCTTAGCTGCGGTCACAGATACGCAGTATTTT. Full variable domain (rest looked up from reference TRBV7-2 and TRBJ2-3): GAGVSQSPSNKVTEKGKDVELRCDPISGHTALYWYRQSLGQGLEFLIYFQGNSAPDKSGLPSDRFSAERTGGSVSTLTIQRTQQEDSAVYLCASSLAAVTDTQYFGPGTRLTVL.

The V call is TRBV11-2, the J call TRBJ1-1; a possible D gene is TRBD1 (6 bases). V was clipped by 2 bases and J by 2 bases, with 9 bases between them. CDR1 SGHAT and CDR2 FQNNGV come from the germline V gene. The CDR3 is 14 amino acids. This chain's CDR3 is CASSLRGGNTEAFF. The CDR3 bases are TGTGCCAGCAGCTTAAGGGGGGGAAACACTGAAGCTTTCTTT.

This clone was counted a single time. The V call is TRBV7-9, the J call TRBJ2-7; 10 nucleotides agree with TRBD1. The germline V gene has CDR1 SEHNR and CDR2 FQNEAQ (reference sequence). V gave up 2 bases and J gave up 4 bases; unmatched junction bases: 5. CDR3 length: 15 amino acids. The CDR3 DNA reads TGTGCCAGCAGCTTACCGGGACAGGGGACATACGAGCAGTACTTC. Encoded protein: CASSLPGQGTYEQYF.

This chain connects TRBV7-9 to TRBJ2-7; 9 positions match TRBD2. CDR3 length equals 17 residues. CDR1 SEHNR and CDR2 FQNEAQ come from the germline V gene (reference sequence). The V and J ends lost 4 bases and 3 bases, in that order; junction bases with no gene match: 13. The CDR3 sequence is CASSSTLAGVKYYEQYF. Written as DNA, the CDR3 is TGTGCCAGCAGCTCCACCTTAGCGGGAGTAAAGTACTACGAGCAGTACTTC.

The CDR3 reads CASSLKEVRDRSYGYTF. Here the CDR3 DNA reads TGTGCCAGCAGCTTAAAGGAAGTCCGGGACAGAAGCTATGGCTACACCTTC. The rearrangement uses TRBV7-9 and TRBJ1-2; 7 nucleotides match TRBD1. V dropped 2 bases and J dropped 4; count of bases not matched to a gene: 13. The CDR3 is 17 amino acids. CDR1 is SEHNR and CDR2 is FQNEAQ in the germline V gene (reference sequence).